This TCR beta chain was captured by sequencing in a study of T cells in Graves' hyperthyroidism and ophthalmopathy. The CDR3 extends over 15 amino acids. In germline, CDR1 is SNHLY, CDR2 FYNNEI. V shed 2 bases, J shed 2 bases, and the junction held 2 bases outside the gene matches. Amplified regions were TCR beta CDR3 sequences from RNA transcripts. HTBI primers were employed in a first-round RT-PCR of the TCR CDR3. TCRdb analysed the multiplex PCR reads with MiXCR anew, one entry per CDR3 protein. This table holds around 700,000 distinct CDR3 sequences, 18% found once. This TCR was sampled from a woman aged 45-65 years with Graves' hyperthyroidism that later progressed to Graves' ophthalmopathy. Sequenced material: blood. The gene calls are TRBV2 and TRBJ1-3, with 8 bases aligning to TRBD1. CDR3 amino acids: CASSEQGQAGNTIYF. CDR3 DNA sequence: TGTGCCAGCAGTGAACAGGGACAGGCTGGAAACACCATATATTTT.